These 21 T cell receptor beta chains originate from one sample sequenced in a study of T cells in Graves' hyperthyroidism and ophthalmopathy. TCR beta CDR3 regions were amplified from RNA transcripts. The primer set for the first-round RT-PCR of the TCR CDR3 was HTBI. One entry per CDR3 protein results from TCRdb running MiXCR on the multiplex PCR reads. The sample has 200,000 to 250,000 distinct CDR3 sequences, around 18% seen once. Sequences were obtained from blood. The receptor source for this set is a man aged 40-50 years with Graves' hyperthyroidism.

Ten or more counts support this clonotype. This sequence joins TRBV10-3 and TRBJ2-2; TRBD1 agrees at 10 bases. CDR1 and CDR2 from the germline V gene are ENHRY and SYGVKD. The CDR3 has 14 amino acids. The V segment lost 10 bases and the J segment 2 bases; nucleotides outside the gene matches: 4. CDR3 nucleotides: TGTGCCACAGGGACAGGGGCAAACACCGGGGAGCTGTTTTTT. The encoded protein is CATGTGANTGELFF.

This clonotype came up many times. The chain combines TRBV6-2 or TRBV6-3 with TRBJ1-1, with TRBD1 as a possible D gene (5 bases). Deletions cut 2 bases from V and 5 bases from J, with 12 bases between. This CDR3 is built from 14 residues. Germline V gene data show CDR1 as MNHEY and CDR2 as SVGEGT. The CDR3 DNA is TGTGCCAGCAGTTACGCCCAGGGATGGACTGAAGCTTTCTTT. Residues: CASSYAQGWTEAFF.

This clonotype was found many times. The genes are TRBV3-1 and TRBJ1-1; no definite D call. This CDR3 comprises 17 residues. Between the trimmed V and J ends, which lost 0 bases and 5 bases, there was a span of 19 bases. The V gene's germline CDR1 is LGHDT and CDR2 YNNKEL (reference sequence). The CDR3 DNA reads as TGTGCCAGCAGCCAAGATTACAGCGGACTGGTATATACTGAAGCTTTCTTT. Translated, it gives CASSQDYSGLVYTEAFF.

The chain recombines TRBV6-4 with TRBJ2-1; 7 nucleotides agree with TRBD2. V shed 6 bases and J 10 bases; nucleotides not matched to a gene: 9. Germline lookup yields CDR1 MRHNA and CDR2 SNTAGT. This CDR3 has 13 residues. As DNA, the CDR3 is TGTGCCAGCAGCCCCGGGAGGCCGGGGGAGCAGTTCTTC. It yields the protein CASSPGRPGEQFF.

This clonotype was seen many times. This rearrangement joins TRBV7-9 to TRBJ2-5; D unresolved. The CDR3 totals 13 residues. The V and J ends lost 5 bases and 5 bases respectively, with 12 bases between them. Germline V CDR1 and CDR2: SEHNR, FQNEAQ (reference sequence). Written as DNA, the CDR3 is TGTGCCAGCAGCCGGGCCCAAGGGGAGACCCAGTACTTC. Its translation is CASSRAQGETQYF.

This clonotype appeared many times. The chain recombines TRBV3-1 with TRBJ2-4, with 14 nucleotides matching TRBD2. This CDR3 is 17 amino acids long. The V and J ends lost 1 base and 9 bases, in that order; junction bases with no gene match: 8. Germline CDR1 is LGHDT and CDR2 is YNNKEL (reference sequence). This CDR3 reads CASSQGLAGGLGAIQYF. The CDR3 DNA reads TGTGCCAGCAGCCAAGGACTAGCGGGGGGGCTTGGGGCCATTCAGTACTTC.

The CDR3 DNA reads TGTGCCAGCAGCCGACTAGCGGGGGGGCCAAGAGAGACCCAGTACTTC. This translates into CASSRLAGGPRETQYF. The chain couples TRBV7-3 to TRBJ2-5; TRBD2 agrees at 14 bases. The CDR3 contains 16 residues. J lost 4 bases, V lost 5 bases, and 6 bases had no gene match. The germline CDR1 and CDR2 sequences are SGHTA and FQGTGA.

The chain has TRBV30 and TRBJ2-5, with 14 nucleotides matching TRBD2. Germline V gives CDR1 GTSNPN, CDR2 SVGIG (reference sequence). The CDR3 extends over 16 amino acids. Unmatched junction bases numbered 7, after V lost 2 bases and J lost 5 bases. The CDR3 protein is CAWSPPGLAGAETQYF. The CDR3 DNA sequence: TGTGCCTGGAGTCCCCCGGGACTAGCGGGGGCCGAGACCCAGTACTTC.

This clonotype has ten or more counts. The chain's CDR3 is CASRLGGGGETQYF. The DNA for the CDR3 is TGTGCCAGCAGGCTCGGCGGGGGGGGAGAGACCCAGTACTTC. The chain has TRBV7-3 and TRBJ2-5, with 9 bases aligning to TRBD2. The germline CDR1 and CDR2 sequences are SGHTA and FQGTGA. The junction had 6 bases not matched to a gene; V was cut back by 6 bases and J by 4 bases. The CDR3 has 14 residues.

The chain is built from TRBV4-1 and TRBJ1-5; TRBD1 matches 7 bases. The germline gives CDR1 MGHRA, CDR2 YSYEKL. CDR3 length equals 16 residues. The ends lost 4 bases at V and 2 bases at J; junction bases unmatched: 8. CDR3 in DNA: TGCGCCAGCAGCCGAATACAAGGGGGCGGCAATCAGCCCCAGCATTTT. It translates to CASSRIQGGGNQPQHF.

The gene calls are TRBV18 and TRBJ1-1; 8 nucleotides match TRBD1. The J segment lost 1 base and the V segment lost 6 bases, leaving 10 bases of the junction unmatched. The CDR3 covers 16 residues. Germline CDR1 and CDR2: KGHSH and LQKENI. As DNA, the CDR3 is TGTGCCAGCTCTACTTGGGGACAGGACGAGAACACTGAAGCTTTCTTT. This sequence encodes CASSTWGQDENTEAFF.

This clonotype has a count of ten or more. V gene TRBV10-3 combines with J gene TRBJ2-1; D assignment may be TRBD1 or TRBD2 (6 bases each). This CDR3 region has 14 residues. Looked up from germline, CDR1 is ENHRY and CDR2 is SYGVKD. V was trimmed by 7 bases and J by 6 bases, leaving 16 bases between them. Written as DNA, the CDR3 is TGTGCCATCACGGGGGAACCGGGGGCCAATGAGCAGTTCTTC. It encodes CAITGEPGANEQFF.

In this sample, this clonotype turned up many times. The chain has TRBV18 and TRBJ2-3; weak D call: TRBD2 (6 bases). Germline V lookup: CDR1 KGHSH, CDR2 LQKENI. Trimming took 6 bases from V and 6 from J, leaving 16 bases between them. The CDR3 is made up of 14 amino acids. CDR3 region: CASSPGSSVDTQYF. The CDR3 DNA sequence: TGTGCCAGCTCTCCCGGGAGCTCAGTTGATACGCAGTATTTT.

There are many counts of this clonotype. The V call is TRBV2, the J call TRBJ1-4; a weak D match, TRBD1 (5 bases). CDR1 is SNHLY, CDR2 FYNNEI, per germline. The V gene lost 7 bases and the J gene lost 4 bases, with 16 bases spanning the gap. This CDR3 has 15 amino acids. The CDR3 reads CASTRRTGINEKLFF. In DNA, the CDR3 is TGTGCCAGCACCCGGCGTACAGGCATTAATGAAAAACTGTTTTTT.

In its sample, this clonotype was seen many times. The rearrangement links TRBV3-1 to TRBJ1-5; D not resolved. Germline CDR1 is LGHDT and CDR2 is YNNKEL (reference sequence). Trimming shortened V by 1 base and J by 4 bases, and 8 bases separated the two germline ends. The CDR3 is 14 amino acids. CDR3 sequence: CASSQGSLNQPQHF. For the CDR3, the DNA is TGTGCCAGCAGCCAAGGTAGCCTAAATCAGCCCCAGCATTTT. The full variable domain, in which reference TRBV3-1 and TRBJ1-5 provide the parts outside the CDR3, is DTAVSQTPKYLVTQMGNDKSIKCEQNLGHDTMYWYKQDSKKFLKIMFSYNNKELIINETVPNRFSPKSPDKAHLNLHINSLELGDSAVYFCASSQGSLNQPQHFGDGTRLSIL.

This clonotype was detected many times. The CDR3 here is CASSPHRRSEQYF. CDR3 sequence (DNA): TGTGCCAGCAGCCCTCACCGGAGGTCCGAGCAGTACTTC. The gene calls are TRBV11-2 and TRBJ2-7; D possibly corresponds to TRBD2 (5 bases). V was shortened by 5 bases and J by 6 bases, with 14 bases between the two germline ends. Germline CDR1 and CDR2: SGHAT and FQNNGV. The CDR3 is made up of 13 amino acids.

The table lists this clonotype with many counts. This rearrangement joins TRBV20-1 to TRBJ1-2; D possibly corresponds to TRBD1 (5 bases). The germline V gene encodes CDR1 DFQATT and CDR2 SNEGSKA (reference sequence). The CDR3 length is 13 residues. V gave up 4 bases and J gave up 6 bases, with 15 bases separating them. The CDR3 nucleotides read TGCAGTGCTACCGGGACCCCAATGGATGGCTACACCTTC. As protein: CSATGTPMDGYTF.

This clonotype was seen only a few times. This chain links TRBV4-3 with TRBJ2-3; D call uncertain. Germline CDR1 LGHNA, CDR2 YSLEER. This CDR3 has 17 residues. The germline V and J ends were trimmed by 1 base and 1 base, with 15 bases remaining between them. The DNA for the CDR3 is TGCGCCAGCAGCCAAGTCGGGTCCCTTAGGGGCACAGATACGCAGTATTTT. This translates into CASSQVGSLRGTDTQYF.

Ten or more counts support this clonotype. V usage is TRBV20-1 and J usage is TRBJ2-7; D is unclear. V was trimmed by 2 bases and J by 3 bases, leaving 11 bases between them. Germline V gives CDR1 DFQATT, CDR2 SNEGSKA (reference sequence). CDR3 length equals 13 residues. Written as DNA, the CDR3 is TGCAGTGCTAGAAAAGGACGGAGCTACGAGCAGTACTTC. It specifies CSARKGRSYEQYF.

Many counts were recorded for this clonotype. This sequence joins TRBV7-2 and TRBJ1-5; TRBD1 might be the D (5 bases). The CDR3 consists of 14 residues. V dropped 5 bases and J dropped 5 bases, with 13 bases sitting between them. The germline V gene has CDR1 SGHTA and CDR2 FQGNSA. The CDR3 nucleotides are TGTGCCAGCAGCGCGGGGGGAGGGGATCAGCCCCAGCATTTT. Residues: CASSAGGGDQPQHF.

Many counts were recorded for this clonotype. The chain is built from TRBV5-5 and TRBJ1-1; no clear D. Germline loops: CDR1 SGHKS, CDR2 YYEKEE (reference sequence). Trimming cost V 1 base and J 3 bases, with 10 bases left between them. The CDR3 spans 14 residues. The CDR3 sequence: CASSLRSRDTEAFF. CDR3 sequence (DNA): TGTGCCAGCAGCTTGAGGTCGAGAGACACTGAAGCTTTCTTT.